This TCR beta chain was identified during a study of T cells in Graves' hyperthyroidism and ophthalmopathy. Study-wide results and limits: Most thyroid clonotypes that were expanded above 0.001 also turned up in blood.

Patients having uncontrolled infection, another autoimmune disease, pregnancy or lactation were not included. Amplified regions were TCR beta CDR3 sequences from RNA transcripts. RT-PCR in the first round (using the HTBI primer set) targeted the TCR CDR3. One entry per CDR3 protein results from TCRdb running MiXCR on the multiplex PCR reads. The table lists about 290,000 distinct CDR3 sequences, around 13% of them singletons. The CDR3 consists of 15 residues. V lost 7 bases, J lost 2 bases, and 7 bases stayed unmatched. CDR1 MGHDK and CDR2 SYGVNS come from the germline V gene. On this clonotype itself: Its target is not known.

This chain connects TRBV25-1 to TRBJ2-1, with 8 nucleotides matching TRBD1. Sequencing was done on a sample of blood. This clonotype was sampled from a woman in her thirties or forties with Graves' hyperthyroidism. The CDR3 loop reads CASTLTGGAYNEQFF. The CDR3 DNA reads as TGTGCCAGCACCCTTACAGGGGGAGCCTACAATGAGCAGTTCTTC.